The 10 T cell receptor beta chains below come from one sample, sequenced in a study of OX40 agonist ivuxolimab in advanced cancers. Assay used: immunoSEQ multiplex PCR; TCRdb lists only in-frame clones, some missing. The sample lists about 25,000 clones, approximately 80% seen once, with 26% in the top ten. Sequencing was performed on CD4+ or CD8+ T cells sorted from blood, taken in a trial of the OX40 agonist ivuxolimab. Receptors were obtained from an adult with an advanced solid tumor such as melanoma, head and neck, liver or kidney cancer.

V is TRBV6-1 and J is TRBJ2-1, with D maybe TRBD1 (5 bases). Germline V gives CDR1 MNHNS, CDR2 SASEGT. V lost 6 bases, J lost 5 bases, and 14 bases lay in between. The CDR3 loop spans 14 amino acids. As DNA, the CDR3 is TGTGCCAGCAGAATGCGACAGTGGGACAATGAGCAGTTCTTC. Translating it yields CASRMRQWDNEQFF.

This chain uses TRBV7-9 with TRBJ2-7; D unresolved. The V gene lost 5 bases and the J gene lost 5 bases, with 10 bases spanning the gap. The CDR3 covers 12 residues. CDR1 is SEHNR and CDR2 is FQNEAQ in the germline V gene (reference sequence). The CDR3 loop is CASSPIGNEQYF. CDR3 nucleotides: TGTGCCAGCAGCCCCATAGGTAACGAGCAGTACTTC.

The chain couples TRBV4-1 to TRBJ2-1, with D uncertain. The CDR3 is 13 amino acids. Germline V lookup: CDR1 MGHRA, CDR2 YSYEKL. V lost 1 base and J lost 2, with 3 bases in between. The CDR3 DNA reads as TGCGCCAGCAGCCAAGCCCCCTACAATGAGCAGTTCTTC. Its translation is CASSQAPYNEQFF.

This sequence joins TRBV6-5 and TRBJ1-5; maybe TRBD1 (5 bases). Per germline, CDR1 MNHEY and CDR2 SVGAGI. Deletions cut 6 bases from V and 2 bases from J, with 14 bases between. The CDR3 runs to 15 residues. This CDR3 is CASRPRGSGNQPQHF. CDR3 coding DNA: TGTGCCAGCAGGCCTAGGGGTAGTGGCAATCAGCCCCAGCATTTT.

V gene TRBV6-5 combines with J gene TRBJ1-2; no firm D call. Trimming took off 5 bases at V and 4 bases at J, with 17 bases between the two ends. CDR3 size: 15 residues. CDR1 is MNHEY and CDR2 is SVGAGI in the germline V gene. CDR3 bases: TGTGCCAGCAGTCCTCACCAAACCTCTTCCTATGGCTACACCTTC. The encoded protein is CASSPHQTSSYGYTF.

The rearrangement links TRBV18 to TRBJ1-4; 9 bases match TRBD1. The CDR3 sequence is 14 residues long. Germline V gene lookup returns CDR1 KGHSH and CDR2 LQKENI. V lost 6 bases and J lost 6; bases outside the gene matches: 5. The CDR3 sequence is CASSPGQGYEKLFF. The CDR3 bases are TGTGCCAGCTCGCCGGGACAGGGTTATGAAAAACTGTTTTTT.

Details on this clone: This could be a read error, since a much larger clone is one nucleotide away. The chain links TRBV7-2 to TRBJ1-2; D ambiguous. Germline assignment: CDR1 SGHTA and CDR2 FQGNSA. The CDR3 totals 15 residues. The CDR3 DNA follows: TGTGCCAGCAGCTTAGTAACGAGGACCCGCTATGGCTACGCCTTC. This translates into CASSLVTRTRYGYAF.

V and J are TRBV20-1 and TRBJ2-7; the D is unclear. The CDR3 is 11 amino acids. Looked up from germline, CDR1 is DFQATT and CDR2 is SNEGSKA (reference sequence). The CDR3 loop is CSATNSYEQYF. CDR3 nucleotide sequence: TGCAGCGCGACAAACTCCTACGAGCAGTACTTC.

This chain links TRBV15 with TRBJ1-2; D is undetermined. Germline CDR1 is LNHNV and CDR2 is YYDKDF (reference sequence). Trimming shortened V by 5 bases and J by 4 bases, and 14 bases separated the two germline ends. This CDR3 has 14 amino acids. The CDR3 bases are TGTGCCACCAGCCCCGACTCCGAGGGCTATGGCTACACCTTC. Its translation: CATSPDSEGYGYTF.

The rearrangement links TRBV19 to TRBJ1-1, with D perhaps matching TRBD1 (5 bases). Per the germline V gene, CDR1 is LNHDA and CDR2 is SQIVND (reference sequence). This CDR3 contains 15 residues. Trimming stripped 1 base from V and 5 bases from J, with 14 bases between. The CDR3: CASSIVFGGLTEAFF. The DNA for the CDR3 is TGTGCCAGTAGTATAGTATTTGGGGGATTGACTGAAGCTTTCTTT.